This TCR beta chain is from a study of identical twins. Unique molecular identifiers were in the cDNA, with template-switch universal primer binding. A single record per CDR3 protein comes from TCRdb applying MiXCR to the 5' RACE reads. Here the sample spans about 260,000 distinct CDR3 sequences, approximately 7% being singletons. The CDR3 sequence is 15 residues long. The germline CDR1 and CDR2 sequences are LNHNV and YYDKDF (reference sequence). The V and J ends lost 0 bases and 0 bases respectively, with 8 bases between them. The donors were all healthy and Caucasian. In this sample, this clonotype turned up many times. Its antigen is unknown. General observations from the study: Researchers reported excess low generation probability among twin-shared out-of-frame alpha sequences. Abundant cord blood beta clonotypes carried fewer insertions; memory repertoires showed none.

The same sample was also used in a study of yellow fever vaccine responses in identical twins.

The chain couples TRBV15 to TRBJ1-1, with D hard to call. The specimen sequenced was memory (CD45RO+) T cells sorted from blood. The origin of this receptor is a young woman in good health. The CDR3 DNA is TGTGCCACCAGCAGAGATATTCAGATGAACACTGAAGCTTTCTTT. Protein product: CATSRDIQMNTEAFF.